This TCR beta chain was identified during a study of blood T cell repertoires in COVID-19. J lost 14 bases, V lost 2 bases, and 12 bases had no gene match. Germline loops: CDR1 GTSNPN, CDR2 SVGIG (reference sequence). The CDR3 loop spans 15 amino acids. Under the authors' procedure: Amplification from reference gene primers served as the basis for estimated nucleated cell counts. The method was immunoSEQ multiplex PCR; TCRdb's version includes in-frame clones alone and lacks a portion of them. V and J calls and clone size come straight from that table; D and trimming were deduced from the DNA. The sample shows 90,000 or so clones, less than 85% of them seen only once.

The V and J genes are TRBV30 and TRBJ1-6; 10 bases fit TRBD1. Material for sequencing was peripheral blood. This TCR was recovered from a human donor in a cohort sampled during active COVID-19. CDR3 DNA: TGTGCCTGGAGTAGCTTCGGGACAGGGGTTCGTGCCCTCCACTTT. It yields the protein CAWSSFGTGVRALHF.